The 25 T cell receptor beta chains below were found in one sample sequenced in a study of identical twins. TCRdb used MiXCR to reprocess the 5' RACE reads, holding one entry per CDR3 protein. Here the sample spans some 630,000 distinct CDR3 sequences, 7% to 7.5% being singletons. The data also belong to a second study, concerning yellow fever vaccine responses in identical twins.

Sample: PBMCs. These receptors were collected from a young woman in good health.

This clonotype was seen only a few times. The CDR3, as DNA: TGCAGTGCTAGAGATCCGACTAGCGGGATCACAGATACGCAGTATTTT. Translating gives CSARDPTSGITDTQYF. The genes are TRBV20-1 and TRBJ2-3; the match to TRBD2 covers 11 bases. The CDR3 is 16 amino acids. Looked up from germline, CDR1 is DFQATT and CDR2 is SNEGSKA (reference sequence). The trim removed 0 bases at V and 2 bases at J, leaving 4 bases unmatched.

On this clonotype: Being one base from a much bigger clone, this may be a read error. The chain combines TRBV6-5 with TRBJ2-1; TRBD2 aligns across 10 bases. Trimming took 4 bases from V and 6 from J; bases not matched to a gene: 0. The CDR3 loop spans 13 amino acids. CDR1 is MNHEY, CDR2 SVGAGI, per germline. CDR3: CASSSSGSNEQFF. CDR3 coding DNA: TGTGCCAGCAGTTCTAGCGGGAGCAATGAGCAGTTCTTC.

The chain employs TRBV6-1 and TRBJ2-7; 9 bases fit TRBD2. V dropped 6 bases and J dropped 4; count of bases not matched to a gene: 19. This CDR3 is built from 18 residues. Germline CDR1 and CDR2: MNHNS and SASEGT. This chain's CDR3 is CASSTSAPAGGLSYEQYF. For the CDR3, the DNA is TGTGCCAGCAGCACGTCCGCCCCGGCGGGAGGGCTGTCGTACGAGCAGTACTTC.

In this sample, this clonotype turned up many times. The chain has TRBV5-1 and TRBJ1-1; D perhaps matches TRBD1 (5 bases). Deletions cut 4 bases from V and 1 base from J, with 17 bases between. This CDR3 is 16 amino acids long. Germline CDR1 reads SGHRS; CDR2 reads YFSETQ. The chain's CDR3 is CASSPREGPTNTEAFF. The CDR3 coding sequence is TGCGCCAGCAGCCCGCGAGAGGGACCGACGAACACTGAAGCTTTCTTT.

This clonotype was found a few times. This sequence joins TRBV20-1 and TRBJ2-2; D is uncertain. The germline CDR1 and CDR2 sequences are DFQATT and SNEGSKA (reference sequence). CDR3 length: 14 residues. The ends were cut back, 5 bases at V and 4 bases at J, with 14 bases in the middle. CDR3 in DNA: TGCAGTGCTTCTCTTGCGTCGGGCACCGGGGAGCTGTTTTTT. It specifies CSASLASGTGELFF.

This clonotype was seen a handful of times. CDR3 sequence: CASGRDSLYEQYF. CDR3 bases: TGTGCCAGCGGCCGGGACAGTCTCTACGAGCAGTACTTC. This sequence joins TRBV28 and TRBJ2-7; 7 bases are a match to TRBD1. Germline trimming cut 8 bases from V and 3 bases from J; bases unmatched to any gene: 7. Germline V gives CDR1 MDHEN, CDR2 SYDVKM. The CDR3 sequence is 13 residues long. Based on the CDR3 plus reference TRBV28 and TRBJ2-7, the full variable domain is DVKVTQSSRYLVKRTGEKVFLECVQDMDHENMFWYRQDPGLGLRLIYFSYDVKMKEKGDIPEGYSVSREKKERFSLILESASTNQTSMYLCASGRDSLYEQYFGPGTRLTVT.

The table lists this clonotype with a few counts. This chain connects TRBV20-1 to TRBJ2-3; 7 bases are shared with TRBD1. This CDR3 is 14 amino acids long. The J segment lost 3 bases and the V segment lost 3 bases, leaving 6 bases of the junction unmatched. In germline, CDR1 is DFQATT, CDR2 SNEGSKA (reference sequence). The CDR3 region is CSASGQVATDTQYF. The CDR3 DNA is TGCAGTGCTAGTGGACAGGTGGCAACAGATACGCAGTATTTT.

The V gene is TRBV10-1, the J gene TRBJ2-1, with 8 bases aligning to TRBD1. Germline values: CDR1 WNHNN, CDR2 SYGVQD (reference sequence). The CDR3 contains 16 residues. With V trimmed by 0 bases and J by 2 bases, 3 bases remained unmatched. The CDR3 sequence: CASSESGQGAYNEQFF. In DNA form, the CDR3 reads TGCGCCAGCAGTGAGTCTGGACAGGGAGCCTACAATGAGCAGTTCTTC.

This clonotype was found many times. The chain uses TRBV6-1 and TRBJ1-6, with a possible D match to TRBD1 (5 bases). From germline, CDR1 is MNHNS and CDR2 SASEGT. This CDR3 comprises 15 residues. Trimming took off 3 bases at V and 8 bases at J, with 14 bases between the two ends. This CDR3 is CASSEGPRADSPLHF. The DNA of the CDR3 is TGTGCCAGCAGTGAGGGGCCCCGAGCGGATTCACCCCTCCACTTT.

The chain has TRBV4-1 and TRBJ1-6; D is uncertain. Germline V gene lookup returns CDR1 MGHRA and CDR2 YSYEKL. The CDR3 sequence is 14 residues long. Trimming left V 4 bases short and J 9 bases short, with 13 bases between. DNA of the CDR3: TGCGCCAGCAGCCCTCCCTCCGACTCTTCACCCCTCCACTTT. Its translation: CASSPPSDSSPLHF.

This clonotype was found a few times. The rearrangement links TRBV12-3 or TRBV12-4 to TRBJ2-2; no reliable D call. This CDR3 is 15 amino acids long. V was shortened by 7 bases and J by 6 bases, with 18 bases between the two germline ends. The CDR3 DNA is TGTGCCAGCACCACATTCAGAGAGAGTCCCGGGGAGCTGTTTTTT. Residues: CASTTFRESPGELFF.

The sample holds a few counts of this clonotype. This rearrangement joins TRBV12-3 or TRBV12-4 to TRBJ2-3, with 11 positions matching TRBD2. The CDR3 consists of 17 residues. Trimming cost V 7 bases and J 6 bases; bases outside gene matches: 15. The CDR3 DNA is TGTGCCAGCACCTCACCCCTTAGCGGGGGGGCCTCGGATACGCAGTATTTT. Residues: CASTSPLSGGASDTQYF.

This clonotype was detected ten times or more. The J gene is TRBJ2-1, the V gene TRBV2; no clear D gene. V was clipped by 2 bases and J by 10 bases, with 9 bases between them. Germline lookup yields CDR1 SNHLY and CDR2 FYNNEI. CDR3 size: 12 residues. The CDR3 spells CASSEMPPEQFF. CDR3 DNA sequence: TGTGCCAGCAGTGAAATGCCCCCGGAGCAGTTCTTC.

In this sample, this clonotype turned up many times. The rearrangement links TRBV12-3 or TRBV12-4 to TRBJ2-1, with a tentative D call TRBD1 (5 bases). Trimming removed 7 bases at V and 8 bases at J, with 15 bases between. The CDR3 is 13 residues long. The CDR3 loop reads CASNQGLGDEQFF. As DNA, the CDR3 is TGTGCCAGCAACCAGGGTCTTGGAGATGAGCAGTTCTTC.

This clonotype occurred a few times. The chain carries TRBV20-1 and TRBJ2-1; D is unclear. Germline V gene data show CDR1 as DFQATT and CDR2 as SNEGSKA (reference sequence). The CDR3 totals 14 residues. The germline V and J ends were trimmed by 3 bases and 6 bases, with 15 bases remaining between them. The CDR3 reads CSARFQEGINEQFF. The CDR3 DNA reads as TGCAGTGCTAGGTTTCAGGAAGGGATCAATGAGCAGTTCTTC.

This clonotype showed up many times. This rearrangement joins TRBV4-1 to TRBJ1-4, with 7 bases matching TRBD1. The V gene end was trimmed by 1 base and the J gene end by 4 bases; junction bases not matched to a gene: 9. CDR1 is MGHRA, CDR2 YSYEKL, per germline. The CDR3 runs to 17 residues. This CDR3 is CASSQGWAGGINEKLFF. The CDR3 region has the DNA TGCGCCAGCAGCCAAGGTTGGGCAGGGGGAATTAATGAAAAACTGTTTTTT.

The chain uses TRBV20-1 and TRBJ2-7, with D unresolved. The germline gives CDR1 DFQATT, CDR2 SNEGSKA (reference sequence). The V and J ends lost 5 bases and 1 base respectively, with 12 bases between them. This CDR3 is 13 amino acids long. The CDR3 here is CSAGAGDSYEQYF. In DNA, the CDR3 is TGCAGTGCTGGTGCCGGAGATTCCTACGAGCAGTACTTC.

This clonotype was detected many times. This chain joins TRBV14 and TRBJ1-6; D is possibly TRBD1 (5 bases). From germline, CDR1 is SGHDN and CDR2 FVKESK. V was pared by 0 bases and J by 9 bases, with 12 bases between. CDR3 length: 15 amino acids. The CDR3 bases are TGTGCCAGCAGCCAAGACGACAGACGCCTTTCACCCCTCCACTTT. It specifies CASSQDDRRLSPLHF.

This clonotype appeared a few times. The V and J genes are TRBV28 and TRBJ2-1, with 10 bases fitting TRBD2. V shed 8 bases, J shed 0 bases, and the junction held 10 bases outside the gene matches. This CDR3 contains 17 residues. The germline gives CDR1 MDHEN, CDR2 SYDVKM. The CDR3 DNA reads TGTGCCAGCTCCCGAAGGGCTAGCGGGAGCTCCTACAATGAGCAGTTCTTC. It specifies CASSRRASGSSYNEQFF.

This clonotype showed up many times. The rearrangement joins TRBV3-1 to TRBJ2-1; D is uncertain. This CDR3 comprises 15 residues. CDR1 is LGHDT, CDR2 YNNKEL, per germline (reference sequence). With 3 bases removed from V and 4 bases from J, the gap between germline ends came to 13 bases. In nucleotides, the CDR3 is TGTGCCAGCAGCCAGGGCCCCACCCCTTACAATGAGCAGTTCTTC. Translated: CASSQGPTPYNEQFF.

V is TRBV5-1 and J is TRBJ2-3, with 9 bases identical to TRBD2. The CDR3 sequence is 16 residues long. Germline V gives CDR1 SGHRS, CDR2 YFSETQ. After removal of 4 bases from V and 5 bases from J, the junction contained 11 bases not matched to a gene. This CDR3 is CASSPQRGGRGDTQYF. In DNA, the CDR3 is TGCGCCAGCAGCCCCCAACGGGGCGGGAGGGGAGATACGCAGTATTTT.

In its sample, this clonotype was seen many times. The chain employs TRBV28 and TRBJ2-5; D possibly corresponds to TRBD2 (5 bases). Germline assignment: CDR1 MDHEN and CDR2 SYDVKM. CDR3 size: 14 residues. Between the trimmed V and J ends, which lost 6 bases and 0 bases, there was a span of 11 bases. CDR3 in amino acids: CASRNGENQETQYF. The CDR3 DNA is TGTGCCAGCAGAAACGGGGAGAACCAAGAGACCCAGTACTTC.

The chain is built from TRBV7-9 and TRBJ1-1; 9 bases are a match to TRBD1. This CDR3 spans 15 amino acids. The V and J ends lost 5 bases and 1 base, in that order; junction bases with no gene match: 5. The germline gives CDR1 SEHNR, CDR2 FQNEAQ (reference sequence). As DNA, the CDR3 is TGTGCCAGCAGCAGCGGGACAGGGCAGAACACTGAAGCTTTCTTT. This encodes CASSSGTGQNTEAFF.

This clonotype appeared many times. The chain joins TRBV20-1 to TRBJ2-1; 10 positions match TRBD2. Trimming took 3 bases from V and 4 from J; bases not matched to a gene: 3. Germline V lookup: CDR1 DFQATT, CDR2 SNEGSKA (reference sequence). This CDR3 has 14 amino acids. The CDR3 is CSASPTSGYNEQFF. Written as DNA, the CDR3 is TGCAGTGCTAGCCCGACTAGCGGGTACAATGAGCAGTTCTTC.

CDR3 bases: TGCGCCAGCAGCTTGAGGAGGGACGGCGGCTACACCTTC. This gives the protein CASSLRRDGGYTF. The genes are TRBV5-1 and TRBJ1-2; D is perhaps TRBD1 (5 bases). This CDR3 has 13 residues. Trimming removed 1 base at V and 8 bases at J, with 12 bases between. CDR1 is SGHRS, CDR2 YFSETQ, per germline.